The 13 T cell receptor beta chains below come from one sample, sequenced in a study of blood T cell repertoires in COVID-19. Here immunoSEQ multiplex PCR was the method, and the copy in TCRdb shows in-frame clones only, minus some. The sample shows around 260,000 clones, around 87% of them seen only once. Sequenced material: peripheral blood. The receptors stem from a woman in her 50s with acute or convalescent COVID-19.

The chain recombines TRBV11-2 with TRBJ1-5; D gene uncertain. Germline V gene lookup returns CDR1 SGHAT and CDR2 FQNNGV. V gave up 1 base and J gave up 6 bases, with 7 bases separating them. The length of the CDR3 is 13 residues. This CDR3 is CASSLVQSQPQHF. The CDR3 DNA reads TGTGCCAGCAGCTTAGTCCAGTCTCAGCCCCAGCATTTT. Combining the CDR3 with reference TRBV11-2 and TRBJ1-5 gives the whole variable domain EAGVAQSPRYKIIEKRQSVAFWCNPISGHATLYWYQQILGQGPKLLIQFQNNGVVDDSQLPKDRFSAERLKGVDSTLKIQPAKLEDSAVYLCASSLVQSQPQHFGDGTRLSIL.

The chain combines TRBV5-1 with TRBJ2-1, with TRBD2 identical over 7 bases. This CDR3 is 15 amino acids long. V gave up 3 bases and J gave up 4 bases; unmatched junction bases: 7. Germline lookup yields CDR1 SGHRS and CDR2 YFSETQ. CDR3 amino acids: CASSSIPGLYNEQFF. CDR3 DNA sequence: TGCGCCAGCAGCTCTATCCCGGGACTATACAATGAGCAGTTCTTC.

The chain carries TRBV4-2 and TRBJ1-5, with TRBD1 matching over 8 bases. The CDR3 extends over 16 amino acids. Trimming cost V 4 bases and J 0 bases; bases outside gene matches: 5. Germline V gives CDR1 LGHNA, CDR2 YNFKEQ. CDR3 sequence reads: CASSRGQADSNQPQHF. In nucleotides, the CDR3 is TGTGCCAGCAGCCGGGGACAGGCGGATAGCAATCAGCCCCAGCATTTT.

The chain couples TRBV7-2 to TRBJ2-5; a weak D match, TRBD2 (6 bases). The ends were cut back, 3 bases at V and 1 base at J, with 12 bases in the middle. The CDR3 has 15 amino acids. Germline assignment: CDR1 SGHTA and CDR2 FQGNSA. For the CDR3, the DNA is TGTGCCAGCAGCTTGACTAGGCCACCCCAAGAGACCCAGTACTTC. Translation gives CASSLTRPPQETQYF.

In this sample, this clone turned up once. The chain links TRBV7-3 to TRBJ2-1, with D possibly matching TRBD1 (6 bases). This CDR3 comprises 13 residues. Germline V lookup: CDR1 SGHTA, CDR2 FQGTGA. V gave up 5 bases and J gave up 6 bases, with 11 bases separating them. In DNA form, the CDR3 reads TGTGCCAGCAGCCCCGGACAGTTCAATGAGCAGTTCTTC. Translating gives CASSPGQFNEQFF.

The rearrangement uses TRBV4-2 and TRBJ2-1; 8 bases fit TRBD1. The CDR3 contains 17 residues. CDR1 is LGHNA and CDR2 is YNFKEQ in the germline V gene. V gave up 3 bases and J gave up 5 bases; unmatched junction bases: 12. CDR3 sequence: CASSQGPVGTGNNEQFF. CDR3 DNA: TGTGCCAGCAGCCAGGGCCCAGTCGGGACAGGAAACAATGAGCAGTTCTTC.

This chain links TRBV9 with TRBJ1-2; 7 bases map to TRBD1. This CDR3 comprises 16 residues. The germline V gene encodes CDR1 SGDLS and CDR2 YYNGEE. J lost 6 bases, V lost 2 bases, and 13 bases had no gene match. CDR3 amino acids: CASSVSRDRRSDGYTF. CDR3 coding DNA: TGTGCCAGCAGCGTTTCCCGGGACAGAAGGTCAGATGGCTACACCTTC.

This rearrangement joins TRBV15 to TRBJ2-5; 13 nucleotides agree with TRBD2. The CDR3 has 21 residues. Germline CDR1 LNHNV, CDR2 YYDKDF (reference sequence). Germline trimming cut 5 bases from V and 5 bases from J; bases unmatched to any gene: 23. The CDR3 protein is CATSALPHEPGLAGLRETQYF. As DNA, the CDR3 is TGTGCCACCAGCGCCTTACCCCACGAACCGGGACTAGCGGGATTGAGGGAGACCCAGTACTTC.

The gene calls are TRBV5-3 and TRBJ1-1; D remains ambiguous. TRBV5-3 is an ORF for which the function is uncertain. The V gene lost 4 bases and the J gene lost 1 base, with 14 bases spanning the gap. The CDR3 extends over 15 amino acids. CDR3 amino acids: CARSPWRRGNTEAFF. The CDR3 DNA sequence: TGTGCCAGAAGCCCCTGGCGGCGGGGGAACACTGAAGCTTTCTTT.

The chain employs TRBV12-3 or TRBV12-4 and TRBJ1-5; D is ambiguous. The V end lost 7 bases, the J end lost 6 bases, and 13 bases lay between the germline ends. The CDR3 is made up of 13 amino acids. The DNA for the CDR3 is TGTGCCAGCACCGACCTCGGGGTTCAGCCCCAGCATTTT. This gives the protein CASTDLGVQPQHF.

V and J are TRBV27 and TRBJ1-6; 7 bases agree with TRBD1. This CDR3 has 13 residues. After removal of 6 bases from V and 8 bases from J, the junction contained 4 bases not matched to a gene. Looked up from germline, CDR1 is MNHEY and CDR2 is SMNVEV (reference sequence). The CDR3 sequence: CASSTGDYSPLHF. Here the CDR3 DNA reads TGTGCCAGCAGCACAGGGGATTATTCACCCCTCCACTTT.

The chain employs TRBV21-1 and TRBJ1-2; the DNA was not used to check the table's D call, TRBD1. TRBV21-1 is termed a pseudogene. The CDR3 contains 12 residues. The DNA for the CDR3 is TGTGCCGGAATGGGCCCTAACTATGGCTACACCTTC. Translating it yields CAGMGPNYGYTF.

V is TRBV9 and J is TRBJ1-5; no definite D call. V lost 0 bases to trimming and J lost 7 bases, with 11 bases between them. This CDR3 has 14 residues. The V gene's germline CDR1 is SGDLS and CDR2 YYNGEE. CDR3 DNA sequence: TGTGCCAGCAGCGTAGACGGGTCTTACCAGCCCCAGCATTTT. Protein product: CASSVDGSYQPQHF.